Sequencing of this TCR beta chain was carried out in a study of cytomegalovirus exposure and HLA in healthy donors. Points from the study as a whole: When analyzed later, a missense DCLRE1C variant was found to be linked to TCR beta V- and J-gene trimming. A later analysis reportedly found that, within productive TCRs, an Asian-associated ancestry cluster had fewer N-insertions than the mean observed across the approximately 700 donors. In a later analysis, HLA-associated beta chains showed higher expansion and lower generation probabilities than comparable chains.

Primers included in the PCR were 60 Vbeta and 13 Jbeta primers. The repertoire was sequenced with immunoSEQ multiplex PCR; TCRdb's copy has only in-frame clones and lacks some. Of about 200,000 clones detected, about 84% appear once; the ten largest clones hold around 14%. The V gene end was trimmed by 4 bases and the J gene end by 7 bases; junction bases not matched to a gene: 9. This CDR3 region has 14 residues. The germline V gene encodes CDR1 SGHRS and CDR2 YFSETQ. This clone was counted between two and nine times. Its antigen is as yet unknown. This chain links TRBV5-1 with TRBJ2-7; 9 nucleotides agree with TRBD1. Input material: PBMCs. The TCR originated in a woman in her 30s in good health and CMV-seropositive. The chain's CDR3 is CASSRGTGIREQYF. CDR3 DNA sequence: TGCGCCAGCAGCCGAGGGACAGGGATTAGGGAGCAGTACTTC.